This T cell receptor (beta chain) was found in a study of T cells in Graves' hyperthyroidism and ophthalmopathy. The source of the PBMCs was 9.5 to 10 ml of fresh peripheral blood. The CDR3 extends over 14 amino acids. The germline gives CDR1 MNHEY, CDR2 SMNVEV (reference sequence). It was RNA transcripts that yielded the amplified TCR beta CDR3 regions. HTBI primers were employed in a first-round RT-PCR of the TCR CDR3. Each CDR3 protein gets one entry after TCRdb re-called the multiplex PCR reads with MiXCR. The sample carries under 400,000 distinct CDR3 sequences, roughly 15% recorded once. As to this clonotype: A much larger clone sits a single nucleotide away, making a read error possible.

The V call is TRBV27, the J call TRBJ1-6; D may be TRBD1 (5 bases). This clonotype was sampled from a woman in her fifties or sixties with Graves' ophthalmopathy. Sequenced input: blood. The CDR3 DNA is TGTGCCAGCAGTGGGGGGAGGCGGGATTCACTCCTCCACTTT. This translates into CASSGGRRDSLLHF.